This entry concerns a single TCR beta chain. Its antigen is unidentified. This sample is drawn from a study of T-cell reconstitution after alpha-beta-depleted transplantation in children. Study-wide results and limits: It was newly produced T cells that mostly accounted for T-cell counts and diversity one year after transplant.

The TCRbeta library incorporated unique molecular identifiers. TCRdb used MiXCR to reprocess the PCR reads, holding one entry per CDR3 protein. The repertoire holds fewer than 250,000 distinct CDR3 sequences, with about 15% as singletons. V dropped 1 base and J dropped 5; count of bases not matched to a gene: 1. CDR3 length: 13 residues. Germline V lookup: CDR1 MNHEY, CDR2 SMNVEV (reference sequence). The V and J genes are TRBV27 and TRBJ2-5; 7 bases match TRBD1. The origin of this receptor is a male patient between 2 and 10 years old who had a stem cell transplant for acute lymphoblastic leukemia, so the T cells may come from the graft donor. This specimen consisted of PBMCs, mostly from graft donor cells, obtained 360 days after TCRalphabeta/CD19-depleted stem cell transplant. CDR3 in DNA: TGTGCCAGCAGTTTATTACAGGGGGAGACCCAGTACTTC. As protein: CASSLLQGETQYF.